Given below is one T cell receptor beta chain in context. Its specificity is unknown. The record originates from a study of siplizumab effects on memory and regulatory T cells. Assays were performed on approximately 1.1 x 10^5 TCR templates per sample. Clones were read by immunoSEQ multiplex PCR, and TCRdb kept only the in-frame ones, dropping some. The data hold some 100,000 clones, with 92% observed a single time. Study findings and constraints: Assignment to unstimulated subsets succeeded for only a minor fraction of the alloreactive clones. The majority of clones, roughly 75-97% of proliferating CD4+ or CD8+ clones, lacked an assignable naive or memory phenotype. Unstimulated naive T cells seemed to show more diversity than memory cells did, and they also seemed to be among the major contributors to the alloresponse.

V lost 1 base, J lost 0 bases, and 20 bases lay in between. The CDR3 consists of 19 residues. Germline V gene sequence: CDR1 KGHSH, CDR2 LQKENI. Material: Tregs sorted from blood. V gene TRBV18 combines with J gene TRBJ2-3; weak D call: TRBD2 (5 bases). The clonotype originates from a human donor in good health. The CDR3 region is CASSPRVIRMTTSTDTQYF. As DNA, the CDR3 is TGTGCCAGCTCACCACGAGTAATCCGGATGACTACTAGCACAGATACGCAGTATTTT.